Listed here are 22 T cell receptor beta chains from one sample, sequenced in a study of shared clonotypes between healthy human individuals. Only in-frame clones appear in the TCRdb table, and some are missing; sequencing was by immunoSEQ multiplex PCR. The table has roughly 2 million clones, 85% to 95% seen once; the top ten hold 0.13%. The specimen was naive CD4+ T cells sorted from blood. Regarding subset: CD45RA+ positively selected. Receptors originate from a man between 18 and 35 years old in good health.

The J gene is TRBJ2-7, the V gene TRBV6-1, with TRBD1 as a possible D gene (6 bases). Germline assignment: CDR1 MNHNS and CDR2 SASEGT. The CDR3 covers 16 residues. V was clipped by 2 bases and J by 3 bases, with 17 bases between them. The DNA for the CDR3 is TGTGCCAGCAGTGAATTCGGACAGTACCTCCGCTACGAGCAGTACTTC. Translated: CASSEFGQYLRYEQYF.

A note on this clone: Other DNA sequences in this specimen translate into the identical CDR3. V is TRBV5-1 and J is TRBJ1-2, with TRBD1 as a possible D gene (5 bases). Looked up from germline, CDR1 is SGHRS and CDR2 is YFSETQ. Trimming cost V 4 bases and J 4 bases, with 11 bases left between them. The CDR3 runs to 13 residues. CDR3 DNA sequence: TGCGCCAGCAGCCGGGACTCAACCTATGGCTACACCTTC. Its protein is CASSRDSTYGYTF.

This clone was picked up one time. The chain uses TRBV2 and TRBJ1-5, with D possibly matching TRBD1 (6 bases). This CDR3 region has 15 residues. V lost 3 bases and J 6 bases, leaving 15 bases between the germline ends. Germline V gene sequence: CDR1 SNHLY, CDR2 FYNNEI. This CDR3 is CASSEGGAHLQPQHF. As DNA, the CDR3 is TGTGCCAGCAGTGAGGGGGGGGCTCATCTTCAGCCCCAGCATTTT.

Points on this clone: The identical CDR3 is also encoded by other nucleotide sequences in the sample. The V call is TRBV2, the J call TRBJ2-3; D not certain. V lost 2 bases, J lost 7 bases, and 4 bases lay in between. Per germline, CDR1 SNHLY and CDR2 FYNNEI. The CDR3 runs to 11 residues. DNA of the CDR3: TGTGCCAGCAGTGAACGGAATACGCAGTATTTT. Encoded protein: CASSERNTQYF.

V gene TRBV7-2 combines with J gene TRBJ1-2; D perhaps matches TRBD1 (6 bases). V was pared by 1 base and J by 6 bases, with 12 bases between. The CDR3 spans 14 residues. CDR1 is SGHTA and CDR2 is FQGNSA in the germline V gene. The CDR3 nucleotides are TGTGCCAGCAGCTTAGAAGGCAGGGGACATGGCTACACCTTC. It is translated as CASSLEGRGHGYTF.

A word on this clone: The sample carries other DNA sequences with the same CDR3. V gene TRBV18 combines with J gene TRBJ1-1; no firm D call. The V end was cut by 1 base, the J end by 0 bases, with 6 bases between. The CDR3 runs to 14 residues. The V gene's germline CDR1 is KGHSH and CDR2 LQKENI. The chain's CDR3 is CASSPLAMNTEAFF. CDR3 nucleotides: TGTGCCAGCTCACCACTCGCGATGAACACTGAAGCTTTCTTT.

This rearrangement joins TRBV7-2 to TRBJ1-5, with D unclear. CDR1 SGHTA and CDR2 FQGNSA come from the germline V gene. The CDR3 runs to 13 residues. Trimming shortened V by 5 bases and J by 3 bases, and 8 bases separated the two germline ends. The CDR3 reads CASSLRHNQPQHF. In DNA form, the CDR3 reads TGTGCCAGCAGCCTTCGACACAATCAGCCCCAGCATTTT.

The chain couples TRBV10-3 to TRBJ2-3, with a weak D call TRBD1 (6 bases). Germline lookup yields CDR1 ENHRY and CDR2 SYGVKD. The CDR3 is 15 amino acids. The V end was cut by 6 bases, the J end by 4 bases, with 17 bases between. DNA of the CDR3: TGTGCCATCAGCACCGGGACAAAGGGAGCAGATACGCAGTATTTT. It codes for CAISTGTKGADTQYF.

The chain recombines TRBV18 with TRBJ1-1, with D perhaps matching TRBD1 (5 bases). V shed 2 bases and J shed 1 base, with 17 bases lying between them. This CDR3 is 17 amino acids long. The germline V gene has CDR1 KGHSH and CDR2 LQKENI. The CDR3: CASSPTYSGTGNTEAFF. As DNA, the CDR3 is TGTGCCAGCTCACCAACTTACTCCGGGACGGGGAACACTGAAGCTTTCTTT. The variable domain in full, completed from reference TRBV18 and TRBJ1-1, reads NAGVMQNPRHLVRRRGQEARLRCSPMKGHSHVYWYRQLPEEGLKFMVYLQKENIIDESGMPKERFSAEFPKEGPSILRIQQVVRGDSAAYFCASSPTYSGTGNTEAFFGQGTRLTVV.

The genes are TRBV11-2 and TRBJ1-2, with TRBD1 matching over 7 bases. The CDR3 length is 14 residues. Trimming took 5 bases from V and 0 from J; bases not matched to a gene: 3. Germline V CDR1 and CDR2: SGHAT, FQNNGV. CDR3 sequence: CASSRQGTNYGYTF. Here the CDR3 DNA reads TGTGCCAGCAGCCGACAGGGTACTAACTATGGCTACACCTTC.

The chain combines TRBV6-1 with TRBJ1-3; 7 bases match TRBD1. Germline CDR1 is MNHNS and CDR2 is SASEGT. Trimming took 3 bases from V and 4 from J; bases not matched to a gene: 3. The CDR3 consists of 14 residues. CDR3 loop: CASSELGQGNTIYF. The CDR3 bases are TGTGCCAGCAGTGAGCTGGGACAGGGAAACACCATATATTTT.

V gene TRBV10-3 combines with J gene TRBJ2-5; no clear D. Germline loops: CDR1 ENHRY, CDR2 SYGVKD. Trimming pared 3 bases from V and 5 bases from J, leaving 7 bases between. The CDR3 extends over 12 amino acids. The CDR3 DNA reads TGTGCCATCAGTGACAAGAGGGAGACCCAGTACTTC. Amino acids: CAISDKRETQYF.

Points on this clone: An end of the junction differs from the germline gene, which may be a read error. The gene calls are TRBV5-1 and TRBJ2-7, with a possible D match to TRBD1 (6 bases). The germline V gene encodes CDR1 SGHRS and CDR2 YFSETQ. This CDR3 spans 12 amino acids. The chain's CDR3 is CASSLDRAAPHF. CDR3 DNA: TGCGCCAGCAGCTTGGACAGGGCGGCCCCCCACTTC.

The rearrangement links TRBV19 to TRBJ1-5; 7 bases align to TRBD1. This CDR3 has 16 amino acids. V was pared by 6 bases and J by 7 bases, with 15 bases of the junction left unmatched. In germline, CDR1 is LNHDA, CDR2 SQIVND (reference sequence). The CDR3 DNA follows: TGTGCCAGTAGGCTCGGAACCCGACAGGGCTCACAGCCCCAGCATTTT. It is translated as CASRLGTRQGSQPQHF. Full variable domain (outside the CDR3, taken from reference TRBV19 and TRBJ1-5): DGGITQSPKYLFRKEGQNVTLSCEQNLNHDAMYWYRQDPGQGLRLIYYSQIVNDFQKGDIAEGYSVSREKKESFPLTVTSAQKNPTAFYLCASRLGTRQGSQPQHFGDGTRLSIL.

V is TRBV18 and J is TRBJ1-1; perhaps TRBD1 as D (6 bases). V was shortened by 6 bases and J by 4 bases, with 18 bases between the two germline ends. The CDR3 totals 15 residues. Germline V CDR1 and CDR2: KGHSH, LQKENI. CDR3 loop: CASSLPNRVLTEAFF. CDR3 nucleotide sequence: TGTGCCAGCTCCCTTCCAAACAGGGTCCTCACTGAAGCTTTCTTT.

This rearrangement joins TRBV2 to TRBJ1-2; TRBD1 might be the D (5 bases). Germline V gene lookup returns CDR1 SNHLY and CDR2 FYNNEI. CDR3 length: 15 amino acids. V dropped 4 bases and J dropped 4 bases, with 16 bases sitting between them. The CDR3 loop reads CASSGSEGRLYGYTF. CDR3 sequence (DNA): TGTGCCAGCAGTGGGTCCGAGGGGCGCCTCTATGGCTACACCTTC.

The chain employs TRBV20-1 and TRBJ1-2; D is unclear. This CDR3 region has 11 residues. Germline CDR1 and CDR2: DFQATT and SNEGSKA (reference sequence). V was shortened by 3 bases and J by 12 bases, with 14 bases between the two germline ends. In nucleotides, the CDR3 is TGCAGTGCTAGTCTCCTCGAACTCCACACCTTC. Protein product: CSASLLELHTF.

The gene calls are TRBV14 and TRBJ1-6, with D unresolved. The CDR3 length is 13 residues. V lost 1 base to trimming and J lost 9 bases, with 7 bases between them. Germline V gene lookup returns CDR1 SGHDN and CDR2 FVKESK. CDR3 sequence: CASSQVRGSPLHF. The CDR3 coding sequence is TGTGCCAGCAGCCAAGTCCGCGGTTCACCCCTCCACTTT.

The V call is TRBV2, the J call TRBJ2-1; D not certain. Germline loops: CDR1 SNHLY, CDR2 FYNNEI. V lost 7 bases and J 9 bases, leaving 22 bases between the germline ends. The CDR3 loop spans 15 amino acids. CDR3 sequence (DNA): TGTGCCAGCAATCGGCTCGGGCTTCCAGGCGGTGAGCAGTTCTTC. It codes for CASNRLGLPGGEQFF.

V is TRBV7-8 and J is TRBJ1-1, with D unclear. Per the germline V gene, CDR1 is SGHVS and CDR2 is FQNEAQ. With 5 bases removed from V and 5 bases from J, the gap between germline ends came to 12 bases. CDR3 size: 13 residues. CDR3 sequence reads: CASSIRLGTEAFF. Here the CDR3 DNA reads TGTGCCAGCAGCATTAGACTGGGAACTGAAGCTTTCTTT.

A remark on this clone: In the same sample, other DNA sequences code for this CDR3. The V call is TRBV11-2, the J call TRBJ2-7, with D perhaps TRBD2 (6 bases). The CDR3 sequence is 14 residues long. V dropped 5 bases and J dropped 1 base, with 12 bases sitting between them. Per germline, CDR1 SGHAT and CDR2 FQNNGV. CDR3 protein: CASSLDRESYEQYF. Here the CDR3 DNA reads TGTGCCAGCAGCCTCGACCGGGAGTCCTACGAGCAGTACTTC. Drawing the rest from reference TRBV11-2 and TRBJ2-7, the complete variable domain is EAGVAQSPRYKIIEKRQSVAFWCNPISGHATLYWYQQILGQGPKLLIQFQNNGVVDDSQLPKDRFSAERLKGVDSTLKIQPAKLEDSAVYLCASSLDRESYEQYFGPGTRLTVT.

In its sample, this clone was seen many times. J is TRBJ2-3 and V is TRBV5-4, with D tentatively TRBD2 (5 bases). The germline V and J ends were trimmed by 8 bases and 0 bases, with 19 bases remaining between them. CDR1 is SGHNT, CDR2 YYREEE, per germline (reference sequence). The CDR3 length is 16 residues. The CDR3, as DNA: TGTGCCAGTCAGGAGGCGTCCGGAATTAGCACAGATACGCAGTATTTT. It translates to CASQEASGISTDTQYF.